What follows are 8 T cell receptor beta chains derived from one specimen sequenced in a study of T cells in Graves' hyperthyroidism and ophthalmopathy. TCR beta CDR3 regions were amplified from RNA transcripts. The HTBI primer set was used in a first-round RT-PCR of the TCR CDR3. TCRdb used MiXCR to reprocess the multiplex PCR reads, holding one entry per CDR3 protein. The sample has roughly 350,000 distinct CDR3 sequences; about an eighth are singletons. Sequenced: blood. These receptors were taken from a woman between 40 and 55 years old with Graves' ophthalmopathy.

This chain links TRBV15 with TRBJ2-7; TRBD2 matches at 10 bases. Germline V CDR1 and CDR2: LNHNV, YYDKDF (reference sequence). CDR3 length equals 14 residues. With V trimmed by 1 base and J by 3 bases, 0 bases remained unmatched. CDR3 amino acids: CATSRASGGYEQYF. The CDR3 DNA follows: TGTGCCACCAGCAGAGCTAGCGGGGGCTACGAGCAGTACTTC.

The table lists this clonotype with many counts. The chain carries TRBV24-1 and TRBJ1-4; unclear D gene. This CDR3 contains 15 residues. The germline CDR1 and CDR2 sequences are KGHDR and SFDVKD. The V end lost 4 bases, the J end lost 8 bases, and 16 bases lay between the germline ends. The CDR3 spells CATSEPGAEGEKLFF. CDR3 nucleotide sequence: TGTGCCACCAGTGAGCCGGGAGCCGAAGGGGAAAAACTGTTTTTT.

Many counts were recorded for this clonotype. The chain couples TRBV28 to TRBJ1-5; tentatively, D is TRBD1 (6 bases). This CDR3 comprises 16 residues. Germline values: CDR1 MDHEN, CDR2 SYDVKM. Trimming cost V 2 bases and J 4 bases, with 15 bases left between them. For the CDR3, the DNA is TGTGCCAGCAGTTTAGGGGGTATCAGGGGAAATCAGCCCCAGCATTTT. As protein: CASSLGGIRGNQPQHF.

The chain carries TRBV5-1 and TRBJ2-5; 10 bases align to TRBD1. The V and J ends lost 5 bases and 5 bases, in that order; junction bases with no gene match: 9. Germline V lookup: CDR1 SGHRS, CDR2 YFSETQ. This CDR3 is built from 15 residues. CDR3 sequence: CASSRQGASKETQYF. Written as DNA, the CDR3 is TGCGCCAGCAGTCGACAGGGGGCGTCAAAGGAGACCCAGTACTTC. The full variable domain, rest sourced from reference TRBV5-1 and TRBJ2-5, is KAGVTQTPRYLIKTRGQQVTLSCSPISGHRSVSWYQQTPGQGLQFLFEYFSETQRNKGNFPGRFSGRQFSNSRSEMNVSTLELGDSALYLCASSRQGASKETQYFGPGTRLLVL.

CDR3 protein: CASSRQGALNIQYF. The DNA for the CDR3 is TGTGCCAGCAGCCGACAGGGGGCCTTAAACATTCAGTACTTC. J is TRBJ2-4 and V is TRBV3-1, with 10 bases lining up with TRBD1. The germline V gene encodes CDR1 LGHDT and CDR2 YNNKEL (reference sequence). J lost 6 bases, V lost 4 bases, and 3 bases had no gene match. CDR3 length: 14 residues.

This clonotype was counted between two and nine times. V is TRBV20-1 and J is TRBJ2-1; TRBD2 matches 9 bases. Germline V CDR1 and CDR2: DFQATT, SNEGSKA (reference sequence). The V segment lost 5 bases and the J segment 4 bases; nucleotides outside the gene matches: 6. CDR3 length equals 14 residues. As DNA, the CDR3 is TGCAGTGCTGAGCGGGAGGTACGGTACAATGAGCAGTTCTTC. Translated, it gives CSAEREVRYNEQFF.

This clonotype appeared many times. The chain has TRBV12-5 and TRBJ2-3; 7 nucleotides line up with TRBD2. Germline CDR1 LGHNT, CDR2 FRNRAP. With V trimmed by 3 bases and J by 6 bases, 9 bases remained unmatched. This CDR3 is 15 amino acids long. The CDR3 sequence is CASGFPGGPGDTQYF. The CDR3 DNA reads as TGTGCTAGTGGTTTTCCGGGGGGACCTGGGGATACGCAGTATTTT.

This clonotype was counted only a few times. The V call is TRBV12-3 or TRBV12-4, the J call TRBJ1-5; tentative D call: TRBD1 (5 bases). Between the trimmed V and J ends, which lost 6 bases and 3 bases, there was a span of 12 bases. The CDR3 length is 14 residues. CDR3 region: CASRPGGTNQPQHF. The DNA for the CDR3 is TGTGCCAGCAGACCGGGGGGGACCAATCAGCCCCAGCATTTT.